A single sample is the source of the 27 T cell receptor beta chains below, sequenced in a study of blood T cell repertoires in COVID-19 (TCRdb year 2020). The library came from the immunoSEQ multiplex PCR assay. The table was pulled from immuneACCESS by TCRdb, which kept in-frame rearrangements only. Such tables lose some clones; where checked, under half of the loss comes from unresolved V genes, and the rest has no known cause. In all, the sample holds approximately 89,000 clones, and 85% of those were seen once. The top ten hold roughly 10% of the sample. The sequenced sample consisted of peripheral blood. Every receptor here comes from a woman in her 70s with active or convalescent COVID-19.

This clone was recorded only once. The CDR3 loop reads CATSDGLTGVYGYTF. The CDR3 DNA is TGTGCCACCAGTGATGGATTGACAGGGGTCTATGGCTACACCTTC. This chain connects TRBV24-1 to TRBJ1-2; 8 nucleotides agree with TRBD1. CDR3 length equals 15 residues. The trim removed 3 bases at V and 4 bases at J, leaving 6 bases unmatched. The germline V gene has CDR1 KGHDR and CDR2 SFDVKD.

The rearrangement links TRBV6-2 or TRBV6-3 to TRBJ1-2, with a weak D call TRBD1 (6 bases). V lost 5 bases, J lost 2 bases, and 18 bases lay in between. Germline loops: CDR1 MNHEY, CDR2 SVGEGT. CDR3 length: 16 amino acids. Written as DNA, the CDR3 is TGTGCCAGCAGTCCACAGGGAGTCGGGTGGAACTATGGCTACACCTTC. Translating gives CASSPQGVGWNYGYTF.

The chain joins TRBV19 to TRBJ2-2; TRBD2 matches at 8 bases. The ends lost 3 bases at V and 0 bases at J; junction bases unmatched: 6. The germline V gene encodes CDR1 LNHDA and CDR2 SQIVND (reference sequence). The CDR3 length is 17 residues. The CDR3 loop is CASSMVKLAANTGELFF. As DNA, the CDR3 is TGTGCCAGTAGTATGGTAAAACTAGCGGCGAACACCGGGGAGCTGTTTTTT.

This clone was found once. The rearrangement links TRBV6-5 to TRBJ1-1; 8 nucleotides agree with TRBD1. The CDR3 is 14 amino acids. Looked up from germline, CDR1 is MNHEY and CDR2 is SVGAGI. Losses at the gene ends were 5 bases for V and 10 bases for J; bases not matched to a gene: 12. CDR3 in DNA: TGTGCCAGCAGTCCGACAGGGGCTAGTTCGGCAGCTTTCTTT. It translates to CASSPTGASSAAFF.

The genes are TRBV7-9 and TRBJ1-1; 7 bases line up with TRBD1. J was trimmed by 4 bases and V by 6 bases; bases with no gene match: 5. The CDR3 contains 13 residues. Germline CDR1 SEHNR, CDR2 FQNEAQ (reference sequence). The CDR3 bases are TGTGCCAGCAGTCGACAGGGAGGCACTGAAGCTTTCTTT. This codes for CASSRQGGTEAFF. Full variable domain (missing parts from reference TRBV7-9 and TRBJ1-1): DTGVSQNPRHKITKRGQNVTFRCDPISEHNRLYWYRQTLGQGPEFLTYFQNEAQLEKSRLLSDRFSAERPKGSFSTLEIQRTEQGDSAMYLCASSRQGGTEAFFGQGTRLTVV.

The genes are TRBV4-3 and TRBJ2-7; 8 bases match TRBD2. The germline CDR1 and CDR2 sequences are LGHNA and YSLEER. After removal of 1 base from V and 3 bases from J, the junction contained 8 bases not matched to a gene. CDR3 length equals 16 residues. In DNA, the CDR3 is TGCGCCAGCAGCCAAGGGACTAGCAGCGAAGTCTACGAGCAGTACTTC. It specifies CASSQGTSSEVYEQYF.

The CDR3 coding sequence is TGTGCCAGCAGCCGGGACAGGGTCCTTACCCGATATGGCTACACCTTC. It codes for CASSRDRVLTRYGYTF. The chain has TRBV5-6 and TRBJ1-2; 9 nucleotides align to TRBD1. This CDR3 contains 16 residues. V lost 4 bases and J lost 5; bases outside the gene matches: 12. CDR1 and CDR2 (germline): SGHDT, YYEEEE. Using reference TRBV5-6 and TRBJ1-2 for the parts outside the CDR3, the full variable domain is DAGVTQSPTHLIKTRGQQVTLRCSPKSGHDTVSWYQQALGQGPQFIFQYYEEEERQRGNFPDRFSGHQFPNYSSELNVNALLLGDSALYLCASSRDRVLTRYGYTFGSGTRLTVV.

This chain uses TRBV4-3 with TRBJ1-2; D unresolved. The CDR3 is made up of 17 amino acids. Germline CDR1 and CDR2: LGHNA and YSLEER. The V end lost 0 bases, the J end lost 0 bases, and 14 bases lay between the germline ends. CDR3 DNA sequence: TGCGCCAGCAGCCAAGATCTCAGGTCGGTCGCTAACTATGGCTACACCTTC. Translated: CASSQDLRSVANYGYTF.

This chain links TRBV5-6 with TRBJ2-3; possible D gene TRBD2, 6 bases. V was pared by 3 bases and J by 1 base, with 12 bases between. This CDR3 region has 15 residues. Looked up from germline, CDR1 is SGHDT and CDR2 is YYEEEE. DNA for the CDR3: TGTGCCAGCAGCTCCGGTTGGAGGGGCACAGATACGCAGTATTTT. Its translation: CASSSGWRGTDTQYF.

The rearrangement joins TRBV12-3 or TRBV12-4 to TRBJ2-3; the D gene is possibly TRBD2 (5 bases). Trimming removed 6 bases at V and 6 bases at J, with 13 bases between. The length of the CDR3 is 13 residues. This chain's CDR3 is CASRFSGWDTQYF. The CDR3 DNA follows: TGTGCCAGCAGATTCTCGGGATGGGATACGCAGTATTTT.

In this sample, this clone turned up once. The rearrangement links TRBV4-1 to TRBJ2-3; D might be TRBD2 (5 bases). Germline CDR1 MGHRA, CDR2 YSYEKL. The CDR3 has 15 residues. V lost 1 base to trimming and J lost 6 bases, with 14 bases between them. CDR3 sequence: CASSQVGPSGDTQYF. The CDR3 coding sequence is TGCGCCAGCAGCCAAGTGGGCCCCTCGGGGGATACGCAGTATTTT.

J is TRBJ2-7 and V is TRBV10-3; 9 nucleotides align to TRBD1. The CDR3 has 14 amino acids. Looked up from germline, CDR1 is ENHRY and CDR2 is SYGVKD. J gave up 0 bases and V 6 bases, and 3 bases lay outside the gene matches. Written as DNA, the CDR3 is TGTGCCATCAGGAGGGACAGGGTCTCCTACGAGCAGTACTTC. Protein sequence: CAIRRDRVSYEQYF.

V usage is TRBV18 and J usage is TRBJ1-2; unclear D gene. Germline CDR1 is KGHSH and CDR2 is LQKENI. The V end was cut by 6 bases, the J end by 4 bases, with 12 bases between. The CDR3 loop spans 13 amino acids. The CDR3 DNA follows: TGTGCCAGCTCTAAGGAGCCTTTCTATGGCTACACCTTC. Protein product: CASSKEPFYGYTF.

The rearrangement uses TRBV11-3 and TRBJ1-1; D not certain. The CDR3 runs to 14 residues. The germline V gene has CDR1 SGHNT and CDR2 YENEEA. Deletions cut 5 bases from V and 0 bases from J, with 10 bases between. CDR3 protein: CASSTNSMNTEAFF. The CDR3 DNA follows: TGTGCCAGCAGCACCAACAGCATGAACACTGAAGCTTTCTTT.

The CDR3 reads CASKRGISYEQYF. DNA of the CDR3: TGTGCCAGCAAACGGGGGATCTCCTACGAGCAGTACTTC. The V and J genes are TRBV2 and TRBJ2-7, with D possibly TRBD2 on 6 matching bases. Trimming shortened V by 7 bases and J by 0 bases, and 10 bases separated the two germline ends. From germline, CDR1 is SNHLY and CDR2 FYNNEI. This CDR3 has 13 amino acids.

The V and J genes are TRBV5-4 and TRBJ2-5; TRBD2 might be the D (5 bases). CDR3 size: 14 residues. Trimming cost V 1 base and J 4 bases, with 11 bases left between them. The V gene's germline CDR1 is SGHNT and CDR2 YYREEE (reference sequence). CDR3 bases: TGTGCCAGCAGCTTGCCGGGGTCTCTAGAGACCCAGTACTTC. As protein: CASSLPGSLETQYF. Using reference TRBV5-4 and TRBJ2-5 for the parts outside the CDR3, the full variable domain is ETGVTQSPTHLIKTRGQQVTLRCSSQSGHNTVSWYQQALGQGPQFIFQYYREEENGRGNFPPRFSGLQFPNYSSELNVNALELDDSALYLCASSLPGSLETQYFGPGTRLLVL.

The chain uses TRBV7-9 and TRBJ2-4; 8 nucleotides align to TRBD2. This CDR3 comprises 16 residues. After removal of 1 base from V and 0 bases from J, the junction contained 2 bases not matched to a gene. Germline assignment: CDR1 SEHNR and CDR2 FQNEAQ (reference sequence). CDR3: CASSLETSGAKNIQYF. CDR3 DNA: TGTGCCAGCAGCTTAGAAACTAGCGGAGCCAAAAACATTCAGTACTTC.

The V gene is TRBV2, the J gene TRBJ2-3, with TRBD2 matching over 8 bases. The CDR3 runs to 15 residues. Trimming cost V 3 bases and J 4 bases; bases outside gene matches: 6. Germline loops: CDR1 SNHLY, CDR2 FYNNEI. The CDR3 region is CASSEAGGPPDTQYF. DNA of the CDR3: TGTGCCAGCAGTGAGGCGGGGGGCCCGCCAGATACGCAGTATTTT.

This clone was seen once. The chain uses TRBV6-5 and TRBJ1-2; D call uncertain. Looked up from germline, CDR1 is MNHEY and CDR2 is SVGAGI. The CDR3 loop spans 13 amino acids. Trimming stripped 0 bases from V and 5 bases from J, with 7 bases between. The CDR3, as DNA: TGTGCCAGCAGTTACTCGATACTTTATGGCTACACCTTC. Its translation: CASSYSILYGYTF.

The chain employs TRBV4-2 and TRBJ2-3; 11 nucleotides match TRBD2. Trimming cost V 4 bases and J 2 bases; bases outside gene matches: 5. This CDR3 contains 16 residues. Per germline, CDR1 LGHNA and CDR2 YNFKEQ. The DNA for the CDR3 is TGTGCCAGCAGCCCTCTAGCGGGGGGCACCACAGATACGCAGTATTTT. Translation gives CASSPLAGGTTDTQYF.

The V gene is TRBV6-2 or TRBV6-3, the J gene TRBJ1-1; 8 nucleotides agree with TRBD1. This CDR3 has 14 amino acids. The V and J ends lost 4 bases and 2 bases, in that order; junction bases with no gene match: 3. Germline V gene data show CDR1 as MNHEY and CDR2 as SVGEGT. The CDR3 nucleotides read TGTGCCAGCAGTTTTGGACAGGGTAACACTGAAGCTTTCTTT. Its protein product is CASSFGQGNTEAFF.

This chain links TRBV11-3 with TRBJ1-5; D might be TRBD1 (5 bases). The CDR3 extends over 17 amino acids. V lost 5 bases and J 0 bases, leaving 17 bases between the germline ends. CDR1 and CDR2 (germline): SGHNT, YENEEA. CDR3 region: CASSPLEGGDSNQPQHF. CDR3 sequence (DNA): TGTGCCAGCAGCCCACTCGAGGGAGGGGATAGCAATCAGCCCCAGCATTTT.

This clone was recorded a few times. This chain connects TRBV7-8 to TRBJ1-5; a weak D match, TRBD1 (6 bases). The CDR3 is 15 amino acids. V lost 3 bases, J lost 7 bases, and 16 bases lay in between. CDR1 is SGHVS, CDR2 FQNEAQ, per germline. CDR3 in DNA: TGTGCCAGCAGCTTGGGGGCGGGCGCTAGGCAGCCCCAGCATTTT. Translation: CASSLGAGARQPQHF.

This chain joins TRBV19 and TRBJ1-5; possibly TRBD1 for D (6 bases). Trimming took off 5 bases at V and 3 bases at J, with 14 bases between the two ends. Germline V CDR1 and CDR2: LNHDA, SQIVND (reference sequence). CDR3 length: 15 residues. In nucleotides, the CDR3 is TGTGCCAGTAGTCCGGGACAAAACCTCAATCAGCCCCAGCATTTT. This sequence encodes CASSPGQNLNQPQHF.

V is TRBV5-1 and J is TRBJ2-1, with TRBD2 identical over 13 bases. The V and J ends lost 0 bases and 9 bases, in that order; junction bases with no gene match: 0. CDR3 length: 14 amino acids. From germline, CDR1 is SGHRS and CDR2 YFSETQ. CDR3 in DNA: TGCGCCAGCAGCTTGGGGACTAGCGGGGGTGAGCAGTTCTTC. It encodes CASSLGTSGGEQFF.

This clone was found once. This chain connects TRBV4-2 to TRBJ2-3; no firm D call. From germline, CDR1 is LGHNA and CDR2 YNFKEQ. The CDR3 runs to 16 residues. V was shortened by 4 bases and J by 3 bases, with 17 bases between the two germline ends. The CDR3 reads CASSPLRTATTDTQYF. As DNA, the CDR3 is TGTGCCAGCAGCCCCCTTCGTACCGCAACTACAGATACGCAGTATTTT.

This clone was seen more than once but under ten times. Here the CDR3 reads CASSVGGALLTTNYGYTF. The CDR3 DNA sequence: TGTGCCAGCAGTGTCGGGGGGGCGCTCCTTACGACTAACTATGGCTACACCTTC. The chain links TRBV6-1 to TRBJ1-2; a possible D gene is TRBD1 (6 bases). The CDR3 runs to 18 residues. Germline values: CDR1 MNHNS, CDR2 SASEGT. V was trimmed by 4 bases and J by 0 bases, leaving 21 bases between them.